This T cell receptor (beta chain) originates from a study of blood T cell repertoires in COVID-19. Study context: Sites across the United States, Italy and Spain contributed samples from acute and convalescent COVID-19.

Sequencing was performed with immunoSEQ multiplex PCR; in TCRdb, only in-frame clones are kept and a portion is missing. The table includes approximately 250,000 clones, under 90% detected once. V was pared by 5 bases and J by 10 bases, with 21 bases between. The CDR3 covers 14 residues. Germline CDR1 reads SGHAT; CDR2 reads FQNNGV. The sample taken for sequencing was peripheral blood. V and J are TRBV11-2 and TRBJ2-7, with D maybe TRBD2 (6 bases). This receptor was identified in a human donor in a cohort sampled during active COVID-19. The CDR3 protein is CASSGTRLGPYQYF. DNA of the CDR3: TGTGCCAGCAGCGGGACTCGTTTGGGCCCTTACCAGTACTTC.